A single sample gave rise to the 7 T cell receptor beta chains below, sequenced in a study of T cells after posttransplantation cyclophosphamide. The naive gate required viable CD3+CD4+ or CD3+CD8+ cells with CCR7+CD45RA+CD45RO-CD95-CD27+CD28+ phenotype. Clones were read by immunoSEQ multiplex PCR, and TCRdb kept only the in-frame ones, dropping some. The repertoire holds more than 30,000 clones, 85% to 95% seen once, with about 0.25% in the top ten. Sequencing used naive CD4+ T cells sorted from PBMCs. The receptors originated from a woman aged 60-75 years in good health, CMV-negative, and a related stem cell transplant donor.

The V and J genes are TRBV5-1 and TRBJ2-1, with 8 bases matching TRBD1. The CDR3 has 14 amino acids. CDR1 and CDR2 from the germline V gene are SGHRS and YFSETQ. J gave up 5 bases and V 7 bases, and 8 bases lay outside the gene matches. The CDR3 spells CASGSGTGNNEQFF. In DNA form, the CDR3 reads TGCGCCAGCGGATCCGGGACAGGTAACAATGAGCAGTTCTTC.

The V call is TRBV28, the J call TRBJ2-3; unclear D gene. CDR3 length equals 15 residues. Trimming removed 6 bases from V and 0 bases from J, with 13 bases in between. Germline loops: CDR1 MDHEN, CDR2 SYDVKM. This CDR3 is CASSNPLGSTDTQYF. The CDR3 nucleotides read TGTGCCAGCAGCAACCCCCTCGGGAGCACAGATACGCAGTATTTT.

V and J are TRBV5-4 and TRBJ1-1; D gene uncertain. The CDR3 extends over 12 amino acids. Germline values: CDR1 SGHNT, CDR2 YYREEE (reference sequence). With 7 bases removed from V and 3 bases from J, the gap between germline ends came to 10 bases. CDR3 sequence reads: CASGLGDTEAFF. The CDR3 DNA is TGTGCCAGCGGACTCGGGGACACTGAAGCTTTCTTT.

This chain connects TRBV19 to TRBJ1-5, with D possibly being TRBD1 (5 bases). V shed 3 bases and J shed 0 bases, with 12 bases lying between them. The CDR3 totals 16 residues. Germline V CDR1 and CDR2: LNHDA, SQIVND (reference sequence). The CDR3 DNA is TGTGCCAGTAGTATTCTAGGGGAATCTAGCAATCAGCCCCAGCATTTT. This gives the protein CASSILGESSNQPQHF.

This chain joins TRBV30 and TRBJ1-2; 7 bases agree with TRBD1. Per germline, CDR1 GTSNPN and CDR2 SVGIG (reference sequence). V was pared by 1 base and J by 3 bases, with 2 bases of the junction left unmatched. This CDR3 has 13 residues. CDR3 sequence: CAWSDTGDYGYTF. The CDR3 DNA sequence: TGTGCCTGGAGTGATACAGGGGACTATGGCTACACCTTC. Complete variable domain (other parts from reference TRBV30 and TRBJ1-2): SQTIHQWPATLVQPVGSPLSLECTVEGTSNPNLYWYRQAAGRGLQLLFYSVGIGQISSEVPQNLSASRPQDRQFILSSKKLLLSDSGFYLCAWSDTGDYGYTFGSGTRLTVV.

V gene TRBV9 combines with J gene TRBJ2-3; 7 positions match TRBD2. The germline V gene encodes CDR1 SGDLS and CDR2 YYNGEE. The CDR3 covers 16 residues. J was trimmed by 1 base and V by 0 bases; bases with no gene match: 5. The CDR3, as DNA: TGTGCCAGCAGCGTAGTCGGGAGCGGGGGCACAGATACGCAGTATTTT. It is translated as CASSVVGSGGTDTQYF.

With respect to this clone: At the DNA level, this CDR3 is encoded by other sequences in the same sample as well. V gene TRBV19 combines with J gene TRBJ1-1; no clear D gene. V lost 4 bases, J lost 1 base, and 7 bases lay in between. The length of the CDR3 is 13 residues. In germline, CDR1 is LNHDA, CDR2 SQIVND (reference sequence). CDR3 sequence reads: CASSSRSNTEAFF. In DNA form, the CDR3 reads TGTGCCAGTAGTAGCAGATCGAACACTGAAGCTTTCTTT. Supplemented by reference TRBV19 and TRBJ1-1, the full variable domain reads DGGITQSPKYLFRKEGQNVTLSCEQNLNHDAMYWYRQDPGQGLRLIYYSQIVNDFQKGDIAEGYSVSREKKESFPLTVTSAQKNPTAFYLCASSSRSNTEAFFGQGTRLTVV.